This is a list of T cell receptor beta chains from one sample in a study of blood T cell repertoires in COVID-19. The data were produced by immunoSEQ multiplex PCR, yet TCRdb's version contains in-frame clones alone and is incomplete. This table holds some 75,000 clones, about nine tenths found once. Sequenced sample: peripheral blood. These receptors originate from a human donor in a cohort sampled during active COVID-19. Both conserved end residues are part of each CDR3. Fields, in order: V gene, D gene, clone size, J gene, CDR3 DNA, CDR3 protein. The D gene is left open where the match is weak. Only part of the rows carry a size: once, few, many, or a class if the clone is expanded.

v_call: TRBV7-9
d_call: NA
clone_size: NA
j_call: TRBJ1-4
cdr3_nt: TGTGCCAGTTCCTACCGGGACACCGATGAAAAACTGTTTTTT
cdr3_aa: CASSYRDTDEKLFF

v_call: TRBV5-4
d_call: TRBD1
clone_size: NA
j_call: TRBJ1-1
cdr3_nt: TGTGCCACCGCTCCCGGGACAGGGATTATGAGCACTGAAGCTTTCTTT
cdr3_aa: CATAPGTGIMSTEAFF

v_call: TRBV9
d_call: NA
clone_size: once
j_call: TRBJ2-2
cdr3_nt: TGTGCCAGCAGCGGGCATGGAGGGCTAGGGGTCGGGGAGCTGTTTTTT
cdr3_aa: CASSGHGGLGVGELFF

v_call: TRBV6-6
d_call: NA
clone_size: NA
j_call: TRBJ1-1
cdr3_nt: TGTGCCAGCAGTTCCCAGGGTGGGAACACTGAAGCTTTCTTT
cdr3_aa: CASSSQGGNTEAFF

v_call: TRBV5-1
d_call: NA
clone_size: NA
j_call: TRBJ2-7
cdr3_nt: TGCGCCAGCAACCCGGGTACCACCTCCTACGAGCAGTACTTC
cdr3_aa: CASNPGTTSYEQYF

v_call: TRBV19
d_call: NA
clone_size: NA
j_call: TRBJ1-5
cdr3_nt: TGTGCCAGTAGTATAGATCCACGCACAGTCCAGCCCCAGCATTTT
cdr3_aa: CASSIDPRTVQPQHF

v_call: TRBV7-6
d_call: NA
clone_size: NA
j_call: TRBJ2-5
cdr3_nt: TGTGCCAGCAGCTTAGATGGACTAAAAGGAGAGACCCAGTACTTC
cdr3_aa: CASSLDGLKGETQYF

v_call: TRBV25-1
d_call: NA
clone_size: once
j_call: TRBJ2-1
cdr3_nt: TGTGCCAGCAGTGAATCGGCGGCTGGCGATGAGCAGTTCTTC
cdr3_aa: CASSESAAGDEQFF

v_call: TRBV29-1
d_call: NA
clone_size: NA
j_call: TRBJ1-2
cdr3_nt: TGCAGCGTTGAAACCAGGGATAATGGCTACACCTTC
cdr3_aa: CSVETRDNGYTF

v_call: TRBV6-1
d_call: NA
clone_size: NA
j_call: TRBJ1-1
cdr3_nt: TGTGCCAGCAGTGTCGCCCCCCTTACAGAGGGCAACACTGAAGCTTTCTTT
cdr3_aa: CASSVAPLTEGNTEAFF

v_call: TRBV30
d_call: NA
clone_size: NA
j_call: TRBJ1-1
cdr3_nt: TGTGCCGCCCTTGATAGGGAAGGAGTTCCGGGAACGAATGAAGCTTTCTTT
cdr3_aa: CAALDREGVPGTNEAFF

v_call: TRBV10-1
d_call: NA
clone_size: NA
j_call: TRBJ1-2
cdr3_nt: TGCGCCAGCAGCGCGCCCGGACAGCCCTATGGCTACACCTTC
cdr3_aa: CASSAPGQPYGYTF

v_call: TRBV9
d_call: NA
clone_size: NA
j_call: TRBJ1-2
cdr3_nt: TGTGCCAGCAGCTCGCAGGGTATCTATGGCTACACCTTC
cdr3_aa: CASSSQGIYGYTF

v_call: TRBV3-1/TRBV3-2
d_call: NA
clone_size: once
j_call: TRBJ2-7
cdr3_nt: TGTGCCAGCAGTCCGCAGGGTCGCGAGCAGTACTTC
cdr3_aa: CASSPQGREQYF

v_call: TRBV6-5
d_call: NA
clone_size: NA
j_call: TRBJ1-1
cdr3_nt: TGTGCCAGCAGTTCACATGGGGGGGGAGCTTTCTTT
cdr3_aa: CASSSHGGGAFF

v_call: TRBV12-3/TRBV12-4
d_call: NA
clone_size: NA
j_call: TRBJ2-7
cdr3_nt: TGTGCCAGCAGTTTTTACCCGCTCGGGCAGTACTTC
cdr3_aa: CASSFYPLGQYF

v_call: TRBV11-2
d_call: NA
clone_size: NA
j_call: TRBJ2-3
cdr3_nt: TGTGCCAGCAGCTCCTTGGGAGGGGGGGGAGATACGCAGTATTTT
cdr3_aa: CASSSLGGGGDTQYF

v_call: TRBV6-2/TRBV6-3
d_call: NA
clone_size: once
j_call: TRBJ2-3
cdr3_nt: TGTGCCAGCAGTTACCGCCGGGAGTTCACAGATACGCAGTATTTT
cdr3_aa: CASSYRREFTDTQYF

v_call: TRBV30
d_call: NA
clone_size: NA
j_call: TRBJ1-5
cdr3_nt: TGTGCCTGGAGTGGCGGGATGGGGGGACAGCCCCAGCATTTT
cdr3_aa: CAWSGGMGGQPQHF

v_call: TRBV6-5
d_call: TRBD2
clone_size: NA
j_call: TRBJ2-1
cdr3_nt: TGTGCCAGCAGTTACGCGGGGGGGTACAATGAGCAGTTCTTC
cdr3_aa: CASSYAGGYNEQFF

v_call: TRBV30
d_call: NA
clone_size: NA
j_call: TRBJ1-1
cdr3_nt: TGTGCCTGGAGTGTAAGGGGAAACACTGAAGCTTTCTTT
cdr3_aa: CAWSVRGNTEAFF

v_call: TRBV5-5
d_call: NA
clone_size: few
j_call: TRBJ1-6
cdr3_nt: TGTGCCAGCAGCTTGGAAGTGGCGGGGCCAAATTCACCCCTCCACTTT
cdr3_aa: CASSLEVAGPNSPLHF

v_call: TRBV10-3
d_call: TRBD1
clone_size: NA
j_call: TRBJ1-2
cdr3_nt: TGTGCCATCAGTCCCCGGACAGGCAAAATCTATGGCTACACCTTC
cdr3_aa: CAISPRTGKIYGYTF

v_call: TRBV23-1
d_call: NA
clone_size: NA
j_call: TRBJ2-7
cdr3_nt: TGCGCCAGCACCCCGCGACAGGAGCAGTACTTC
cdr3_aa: CASTPRQEQYF

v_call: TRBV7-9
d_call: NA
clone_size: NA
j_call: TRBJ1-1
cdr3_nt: TGTGCCAGCAGCTCCCAGACAGGGAACACTGAAGCTTTCTTT
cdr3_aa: CASSSQTGNTEAFF

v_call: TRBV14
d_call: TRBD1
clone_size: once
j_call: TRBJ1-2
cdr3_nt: TGTGCCAGCAACCCGACAGGGGTCTATGGCTACACCTTC
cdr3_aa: CASNPTGVYGYTF

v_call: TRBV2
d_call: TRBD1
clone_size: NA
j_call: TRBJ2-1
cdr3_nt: TGTGCCTGGCAACAGGGACAGAAGGGAGAGCAGTTCTTC
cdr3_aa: CAWQQGQKGEQFF

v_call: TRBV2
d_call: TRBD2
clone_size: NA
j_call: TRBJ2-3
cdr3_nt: TGTGCCAGCTATTCACTAGCGGGACCCACAGATACGCAGTATTTT
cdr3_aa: CASYSLAGPTDTQYF

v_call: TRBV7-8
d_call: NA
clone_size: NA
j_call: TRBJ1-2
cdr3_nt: TGTGCCAGCAGCTTACCATCTGACAGATGGTCTGGAGGCTACACCTTC
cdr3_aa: CASSLPSDRWSGGYTF

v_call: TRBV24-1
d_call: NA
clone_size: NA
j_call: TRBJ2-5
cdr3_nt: TGTGCCACCAGTGGTCGATTTGACTCCCCCGACCGAGAGACCCAGTACTTC
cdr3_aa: CATSGRFDSPDRETQYF

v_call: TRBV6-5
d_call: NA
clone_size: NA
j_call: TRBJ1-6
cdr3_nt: TGTGCCAGCCGGGGAACGGGCTCACCCCTCCACTTT
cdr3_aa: CASRGTGSPLHF

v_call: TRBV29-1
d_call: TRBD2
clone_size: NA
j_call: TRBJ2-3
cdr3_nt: TGCAGTGCCACGACTAGCGGCCCCACAGATACGCAGTATTTT
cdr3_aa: CSATTSGPTDTQYF

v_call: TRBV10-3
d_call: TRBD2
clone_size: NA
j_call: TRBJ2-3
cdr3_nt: TGTGCCATCAGTTTCCGGACTAGCGGGGGTGGAGATACGCAGTATTTT
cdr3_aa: CAISFRTSGGGDTQYF

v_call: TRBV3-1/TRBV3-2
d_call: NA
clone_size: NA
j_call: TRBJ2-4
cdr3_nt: TGTGCCAGCAGCCAATATAGCGAAGGCAAAAACATTCAGTACTTC
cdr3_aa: CASSQYSEGKNIQYF

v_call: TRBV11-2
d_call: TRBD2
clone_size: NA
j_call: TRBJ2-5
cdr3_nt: TGTGCCAGCAGCTCGGGAGGGCGGGAGACCCAGTACTTC
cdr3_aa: CASSSGGRETQYF

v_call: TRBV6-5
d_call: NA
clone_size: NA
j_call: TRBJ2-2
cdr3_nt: TGTGCCGGGAGACTGTACACCGGGGAGCTGTTTTTT
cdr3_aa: CAGRLYTGELFF

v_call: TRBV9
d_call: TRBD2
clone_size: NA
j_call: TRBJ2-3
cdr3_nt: TGTGCCAGCAGTGGGCCGGGACTAGCGGTAGATACGCAGTATTTT
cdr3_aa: CASSGPGLAVDTQYF

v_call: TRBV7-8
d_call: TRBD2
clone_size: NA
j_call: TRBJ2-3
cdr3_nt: TGTGCCAGCAGCTCTAAATCTCGACTAGCGGATAGCACAGATACGCAGTATTTT
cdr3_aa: CASSSKSRLADSTDTQYF

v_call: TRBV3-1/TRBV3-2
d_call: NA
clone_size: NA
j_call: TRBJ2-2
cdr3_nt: TGTGCCAGCAGCCAGCAGGGTACCGGGGAGCTGTTTTTT
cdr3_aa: CASSQQGTGELFF

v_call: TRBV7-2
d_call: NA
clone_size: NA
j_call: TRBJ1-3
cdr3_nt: TGTGCCAGCAGCTTAGGTTCTTCCTATGCTGGAAACACCATATATTTT
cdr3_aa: CASSLGSSYAGNTIYF

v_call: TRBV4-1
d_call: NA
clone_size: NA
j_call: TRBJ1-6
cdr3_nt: TGCGCCAGCAGCCAAGGGGGACTCAGTTCACCCCTCCACTTT
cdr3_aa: CASSQGGLSSPLHF

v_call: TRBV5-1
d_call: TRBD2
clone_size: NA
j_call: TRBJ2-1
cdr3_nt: TGCGCCAGCAGCCAAGGACTAGCGGGTGTTGAGCAGTTCTTC
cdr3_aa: CASSQGLAGVEQFF

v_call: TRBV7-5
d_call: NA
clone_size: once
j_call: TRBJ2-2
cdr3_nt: TGTGTCAGAAGCACGACCTTACCGAGGGACAGGGATAACACCGGGGAGCTGTTTTTT
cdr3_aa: CVRSTTLPRDRDNTGELFF

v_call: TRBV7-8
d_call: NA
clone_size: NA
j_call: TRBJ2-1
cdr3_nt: TGTGCCAGCAGCTTAAACAGCCCTGAGCAGTTCTTC
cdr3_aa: CASSLNSPEQFF

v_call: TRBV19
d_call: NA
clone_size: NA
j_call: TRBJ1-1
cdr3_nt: TGTGCCAGTAGTATAGGGCCCAGGGCTATGAACACTGAAGCTTTCTTT
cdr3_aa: CASSIGPRAMNTEAFF